This T cell receptor beta chain was sequenced in a study of cytomegalovirus exposure and HLA in healthy donors. In regard to this clone: One junction end disagrees with the germline gene, perhaps due to a read error.

Germline V gene lookup returns CDR1 SGDLS and CDR2 YYNGEE. CDR3 size: 16 residues. 60 Vbeta and 13 Jbeta primers were used in PCR. Clones were read by immunoSEQ multiplex PCR, and TCRdb kept only the in-frame ones, dropping some. The sample consists of roughly 120,000 clones, more than 65% of them appearing once. What was sequenced was PBMCs. J is TRBJ2-6 and V is TRBV9; the D gene is possibly TRBD2 (6 bases). The source is a human donor in good health. CDR3 nucleotide sequence: TGTGCCAGCAGCCCCCCCGGGAGTTCTGGGGCCAACGGCCTGACTTTC. Protein product: CASSPPGSSGANGLTF.